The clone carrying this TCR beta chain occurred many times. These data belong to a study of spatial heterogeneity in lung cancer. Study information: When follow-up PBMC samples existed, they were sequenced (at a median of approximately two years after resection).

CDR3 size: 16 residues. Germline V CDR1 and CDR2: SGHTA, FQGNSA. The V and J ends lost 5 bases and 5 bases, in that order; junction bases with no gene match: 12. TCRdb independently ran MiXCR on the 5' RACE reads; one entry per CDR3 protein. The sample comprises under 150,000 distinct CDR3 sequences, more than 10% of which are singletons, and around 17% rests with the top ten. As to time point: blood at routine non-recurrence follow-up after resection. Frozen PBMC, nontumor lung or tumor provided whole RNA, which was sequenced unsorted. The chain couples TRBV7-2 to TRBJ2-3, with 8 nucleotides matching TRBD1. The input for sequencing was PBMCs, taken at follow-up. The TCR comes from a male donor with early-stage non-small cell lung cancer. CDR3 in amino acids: CASSRWDRTVGDTQYF. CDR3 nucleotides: TGTGCCAGCAGCAGGTGGGACAGGACCGTGGGAGATACGCAGTATTTT. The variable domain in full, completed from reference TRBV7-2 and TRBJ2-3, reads GAGVSQSPSNKVTEKGKDVELRCDPISGHTALYWYRQSLGQGLEFLIYFQGNSAPDKSGLPSDRFSAERTGGSVSTLTIQRTQQEDSAVYLCASSRWDRTVGDTQYFGPGTRLTVL.